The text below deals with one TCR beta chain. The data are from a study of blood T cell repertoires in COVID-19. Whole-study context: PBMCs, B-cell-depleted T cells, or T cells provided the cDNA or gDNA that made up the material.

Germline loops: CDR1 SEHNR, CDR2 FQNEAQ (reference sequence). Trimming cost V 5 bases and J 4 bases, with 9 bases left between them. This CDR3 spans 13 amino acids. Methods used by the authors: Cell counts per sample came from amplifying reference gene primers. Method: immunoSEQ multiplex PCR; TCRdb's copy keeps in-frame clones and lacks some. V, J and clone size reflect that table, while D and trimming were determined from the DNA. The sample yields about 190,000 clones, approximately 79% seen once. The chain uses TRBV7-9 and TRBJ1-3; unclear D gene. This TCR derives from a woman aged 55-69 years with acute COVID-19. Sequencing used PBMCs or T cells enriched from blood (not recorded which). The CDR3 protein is CASSEGYGNTIYF. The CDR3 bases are TGTGCCAGCAGCGAGGGATACGGAAACACCATATATTTT.